This is a list of T cell receptor beta chains from one sample in a study of T cell responses to AZD1222 COVID-19 vaccine. TCRdb's table, derived via immunoSEQ multiplex PCR, lists solely in-frame clones and lacks some. Of about 99,000 clones in the sample, around nine tenths were seen once. This sample comprised peripheral blood, obtained 28 days after the second dose of the MenACWY control vaccine. The receptors derive from an adult who received the MenACWY meningococcal vaccine as a control. CDR3s include the opening cysteine and the closing phenylalanine or tryptophan. A D gene is named only where the DNA matches it firmly. Part of the rows lack a size; the others show once, few, many or a class for expanded clones.

J	size	V	length	D	DNA	CDR3
TRBJ1-6	.	TRBV30	14	.	TGTGCCTGGAGTGGGGGACGGAACACATCACCCCTCCACTTT	CAWSGGRNTSPLHF
TRBJ1-5	.	TRBV30	14	TRBD1	TGTGCCTGGAGCGACGGACAGGAAATACAGCCCCAGCATTTT	CAWSDGQEIQPQHF
TRBJ1-6	few	TRBV20-1	15	.	TGCAGTGCTAGTGCCCAGAGGCATAATAATTCACCCCTCCACTTT	CSASAQRHNNSPLHF
TRBJ2-7	few	TRBV15	15	.	TGTGCCACCAGCAGAGCAAGGGAACCTTCCTACGAGCAGTACTTC	CATSRAREPSYEQYF
TRBJ1-6	.	TRBV7-2	15	.	TGTGCCAGCAGCTTAACCGGGGAGAGAGGTTCACCCCTCCACTTT	CASSLTGERGSPLHF
TRBJ1-2	.	TRBV4-3	15	TRBD1	TGCGCCAGCAGCCAAACAGGGGGCGCGCCCTATGGCTACACCTTC	CASSQTGGAPYGYTF
TRBJ1-1	.	TRBV7-2	14	.	TGTGCCAGCAGCCCGAGCCGGGGCAGCACTGAAGCTTTCTTT	CASSPSRGSTEAFF
TRBJ2-1	.	TRBV6-1	14	TRBD1	TGTGCCAGCAGTGACCGACAGGGTTGGAATGAGCAGTTCTTC	CASSDRQGWNEQFF
TRBJ1-1	few	TRBV2	14	.	TGTGCCAGCAGGACAGCCAGCTACTCCACTGAAGCTTTCTTT	CASRTASYSTEAFF
TRBJ1-1	.	TRBV4-3	14	.	TGCGCCAGCAGCCAAGGGAGGGGTAACACTGAAGCTTTCTTT	CASSQGRGNTEAFF
TRBJ2-2	.	TRBV11-2	19	TRBD2	TGTGCCAGCAGCGTACAGACACTAGCGGGGAGCCTCAACACCGGGGAGCTGTTTTTT	CASSVQTLAGSLNTGELFF
TRBJ2-7	few	TRBV4-3	16	TRBD1	TGCGCCAGCAGCCAAGATAGGGGAACAGGGGGCGGCGAGCAGTACTTC	CASSQDRGTGGGEQYF
TRBJ2-3	once	TRBV29-1	11	.	TGCAGCGTTGAGGCCACAGATACGCAGTATTTT	CSVEATDTQYF
TRBJ2-1	once	TRBV9	15	.	TGTGCCAGCAGCGTAGGCAGGGGGAGGATCAATGAGCAGTTCTTC	CASSVGRGRINEQFF
TRBJ2-1	.	TRBV11-2	16	TRBD2	TGTGCCAGCAGCTTATCCACTAGCGGGATCTACAATGAGCAGTTCTTC	CASSLSTSGIYNEQFF